This T cell receptor (beta chain) was identified during a study of OX40 agonist ivuxolimab in advanced cancers. Study details: The study gave patients intravenous ivuxolimab at 0.01 to 10 mg/kg every 2 weeks.

The germline V gene has CDR1 SNHLY and CDR2 FYNNEI. This CDR3 region has 14 residues. The J segment lost 5 bases and the V segment lost 8 bases, leaving 9 bases of the junction unmatched. Points on this clone: Its antigen is as yet unknown.

Measured with immunoSEQ multiplex PCR; TCRdb has only the in-frame clones, and not every one. The table records some 30,000 clones, roughly 89% of them present only once. The study, taken as a whole, reports: Antigen specificity remained undetermined for the expanded peripheral T cells. Expanded clones tended on average to be more numerous among CD8+ T cells than CD4+. Partial responders dosed at 0.1-3.0 mg/kg displayed clonal expansion ranking among the lowest.

This clonotype originated in an adult with an advanced solid tumor such as melanoma, head and neck, liver or kidney cancer. The chain recombines TRBV2 with TRBJ2-7; TRBD1 matches at 10 bases. Source: CD4+ or CD8+ T cells sorted from blood, taken in a trial of the OX40 agonist ivuxolimab. This CDR3 reads CASLRGQGSHEQYF. Here the CDR3 DNA reads TGTGCCAGCCTACGGGGACAGGGGAGCCACGAGCAGTACTTC.